This T cell receptor (beta chain) was identified in a study of Graves' ophthalmopathy and Graves' hyperthyroidism. Many counts were recorded for this clonotype. Its antigen is unknown. The authors amplified TCR beta CDR3 regions from RNA transcripts. The first round was an RT-PCR with HTBI primers, and the second round was a multiplex PCR. In TCRdb, the multiplex PCR reads were re-called with MiXCR into one record per CDR3 protein. The sample contains approximately 1.2 million distinct CDR3 sequences, approximately 35% of which appear only once. Clinicians made diagnoses from clinical symptoms, serum thyroxine, TRAb, thyroid ultrasound and orbital computed tomography. The V end was cut by 4 bases, the J end by 4 bases, with 19 bases between. There are 16 residues in the CDR3. CDR1 and CDR2 from the germline V gene are MNHEY and SVGAGI. Study-level findings and limits: Clonotypes were expanded in thyroid at above 0.001 frequency, and most also appeared in blood.

This receptor was obtained from an adult man with Graves' hyperthyroidism. Sequencing was done on a sample of peripheral blood or thyroid tissue (not recorded which). The V and J genes are TRBV6-5 and TRBJ1-2, with D hard to call. This CDR3 reads CASSSLLVEGSYGYTF. The CDR3 DNA is TGTGCCAGCAGTTCACTACTCGTTGAAGGCAGCTATGGCTACACCTTC.